A single sample gave rise to the 7 T cell receptor beta chains below, sequenced in a study of blood T cells in healthy people across ages. A second PCR of 7 to 11 cycles used a sample-barcoded 5' primer and a J-beta primer mix. TCRdb analysed the 5' RACE reads with MiXCR anew, one entry per CDR3 protein. The sample has 1.5 million or so distinct CDR3 sequences, roughly 43% seen once. Input material: blood. These receptors originate from a young woman in good health.

Concerning this clonotype: The junction differs from germline at one of its ends, possibly a read error. The chain carries TRBV7-7 and TRBJ2-1; the D call may be TRBD1 or TRBD2 (5 bases each). Germline loops: CDR1 SSHAT, CDR2 FNYEAQ (reference sequence). This CDR3 has 15 residues. This chain's CDR3 is CASSQGWGPNNEQLF. The CDR3 bases are TGTGCCAGCAGCCAAGGTTGGGGACCGAACAATGAGCAGCTCTTC.

This clonotype was seen only a few times. The chain recombines TRBV28 with TRBJ2-1, with a possible D match to TRBD2 (6 bases). Germline-derived CDR1 and CDR2 are MDHEN and SYDVKM. The CDR3 consists of 15 residues. The V gene lost 5 bases and the J gene lost 9 bases, with 20 bases spanning the gap. CDR3 in amino acids: CASSPRGSGTFEQFF. In DNA, the CDR3 is TGTGCCAGCAGTCCTCGGGGTAGCGGCACCTTTGAGCAGTTCTTC. Full variable domain (outside the CDR3, taken from reference TRBV28 and TRBJ2-1): DVKVTQSSRYLVKRTGEKVFLECVQDMDHENMFWYRQDPGLGLRLIYFSYDVKMKEKGDIPEGYSVSREKKERFSLILESASTNQTSMYLCASSPRGSGTFEQFFGPGTRLTVL.

The V call is TRBV3-1, the J call TRBJ1-1; TRBD1 might be the D (5 bases). Trimming cost V 8 bases and J 5 bases, with 12 bases left between them. The CDR3 length is 12 residues. In germline, CDR1 is LGHDT, CDR2 YNNKEL (reference sequence). The DNA for the CDR3 is TGTGCCAGCGACGACCCAGGGACTGAAGCTTTCTTT. Translation: CASDDPGTEAFF.

This clonotype turned up a few times. The rearrangement joins TRBV4-1 to TRBJ1-1; D is unclear. This CDR3 contains 15 residues. Germline CDR1 MGHRA, CDR2 YSYEKL. Trimming shortened V by 1 base and J by 0 bases, and 9 bases separated the two germline ends. CDR3 DNA: TGCGCCAGCAGCCAAGTCCGAAACATGAACACTGAAGCTTTCTTT. Protein sequence: CASSQVRNMNTEAFF.

The CDR3 bases are TGTGCCAGCGGGACTAGCAGCGACTACAATGAGCAGTACTTC. Translating gives CASGTSSDYNEQYF. This chain joins TRBV7-2 and TRBJ2-7; 9 positions match TRBD2. Losses at the gene ends were 8 bases for V and 7 bases for J; bases not matched to a gene: 12. The germline CDR1 and CDR2 sequences are SGHTA and FQGNSA. CDR3 length: 14 amino acids.

In its sample, this clonotype was seen many times. The chain uses TRBV4-1 and TRBJ1-2, with TRBD1 identical over 7 bases. The trim removed 2 bases at V and 5 bases at J, leaving 11 bases unmatched. This CDR3 comprises 16 residues. The germline V gene has CDR1 MGHRA and CDR2 YSYEKL. For the CDR3, the DNA is TGCGCCAGCAGCCAACAGATTGGGAGACAGGGTTATGGCTACACCTTC. Residues: CASSQQIGRQGYGYTF.

J is TRBJ1-4 and V is TRBV28; D unresolved. The CDR3 runs to 16 residues. V was clipped by 2 bases and J by 0 bases, with 10 bases between them. Germline lookup yields CDR1 MDHEN and CDR2 SYDVKM. The CDR3: CASSLQLQPTNEKLFF. Here the CDR3 DNA reads TGTGCCAGCAGTTTACAATTGCAGCCAACTAATGAAAAACTGTTTTTT.